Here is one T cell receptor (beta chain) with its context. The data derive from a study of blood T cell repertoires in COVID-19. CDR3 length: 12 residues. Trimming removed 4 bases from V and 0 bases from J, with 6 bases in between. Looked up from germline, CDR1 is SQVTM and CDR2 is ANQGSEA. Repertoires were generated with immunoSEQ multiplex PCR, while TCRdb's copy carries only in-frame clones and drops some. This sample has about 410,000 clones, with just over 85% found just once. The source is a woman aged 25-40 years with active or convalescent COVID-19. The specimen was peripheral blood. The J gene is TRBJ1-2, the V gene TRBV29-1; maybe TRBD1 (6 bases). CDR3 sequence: CSVAGANYGYTF. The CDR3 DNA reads TGCAGCGTTGCAGGGGCTAACTATGGCTACACCTTC.